Included here is one T cell receptor beta chain sequence, with context. Its antigen is undetermined. This specimen comes from a study of T cells in Graves' hyperthyroidism and ophthalmopathy. General study results and limits: Patients with ophthalmopathy were separated from those with stable hyperthyroidism by a 13 V-J model. Median prediction lead before ophthalmopathy onset was 5.5 to 7 months with the model.

The CDR3 totals 16 residues. J was trimmed by 2 bases and V by 4 bases; bases with no gene match: 7. From germline, CDR1 is LGHNA and CDR2 YNFKEQ. Hyperthyroidism was newly diagnosed in patients aged 18 to 65 (duration under 2 months). Lactation, pregnancy, other autoimmune disease or uncontrolled infection led to exclusion of patients. Amplified TCR beta CDR3 regions came from RNA transcripts. Researchers ran a first-round RT-PCR on the TCR CDR3 using the HTBI primer set. MiXCR, run by TCRdb on the multiplex PCR reads, gives a single entry per CDR3 protein. The sample includes roughly 710,000 distinct CDR3 sequences, roughly a third seen only once; the top ten take around 29%.

The receptor's source is a woman aged 40 to 55 with Graves' hyperthyroidism. The sample consisted of blood. V and J are TRBV4-2 and TRBJ2-5; 10 positions match TRBD2. CDR3 sequence: CASSRGTSGEQETQYF. The CDR3 region has the DNA TGTGCCAGCAGCCGGGGAACTAGCGGGGAACAAGAGACCCAGTACTTC.